The T cell receptor beta chain under discussion was sequenced for a study of blood T cell repertoires in COVID-19. Study details: The origin of the acute and convalescent COVID-19 samples was the United States, Italy and Spain. From T cells, B-cell-depleted T cells, or PBMCs came the material, which was cDNA or gDNA.

As originally analysed: Amplified reference gene primers provided the basis for estimating nucleated cell counts. Some clones are missing from TCRdb's copy, which holds only in-frame ones; the method was immunoSEQ multiplex PCR. The V and J calls and clone size come from that table; D and trimming were worked out from the DNA. The table lists some 150,000 clones, 85% to 90% of them singletons, with 4.3% in the top ten. This CDR3 has 16 amino acids. The ends lost 3 bases at V and 3 bases at J; junction bases unmatched: 10. CDR1 and CDR2 (germline): KGHSH, LQKENI. This TCR derives from a woman in her forties with acute or convalescent COVID-19. V is TRBV18 and J is TRBJ1-2, with 7 nucleotides matching TRBD1. Specimen: peripheral blood. The DNA for the CDR3 is TGTGCCAGCTCACCTCGGGACAGTTTTACGGACTATGGCTACACCTTC. Translation: CASSPRDSFTDYGYTF.